These T cell receptor beta chains were read from a single sample in a study of cytomegalovirus exposure and HLA in healthy donors. The data were produced by immunoSEQ multiplex PCR, yet TCRdb's version contains in-frame clones alone and is incomplete. The sample records roughly 150,000 clones, about 75% being singletons. The specimen was PBMCs. These TCRs come from a male donor in good health and CMV-seronegative. The CDR3 runs from the conserved cysteine through the conserved F or W. Fields, in order: V gene, J gene, D gene, clone size, CDR3 protein, CDR3 DNA. A D gene is named only where the DNA matches it firmly. Clone sizes are given selectively: once, few, many, or a class where the clone is expanded.

TRBV7-6	TRBJ2-1	NA	once	CASSGGGWSSYNEQFF	TGTGCCAGCAGTGGGGGGGGCTGGAGCTCCTACAATGAGCAGTTCTTC
TRBV30	TRBJ1-4	NA	NA	CACTDYNEKLFF	TGTGCCTGTACAGATTATAATGAAAAACTGTTTTTT
TRBV6-6	TRBJ2-5	NA	NA	CASSPPGEGTRETQYF	TGTGCCAGCAGTCCCCCGGGAGAGGGAACCAGGGAGACCCAGTACTTC
TRBV7-9	TRBJ2-7	TRBD2	once	CASSPRSGSSYEQYF	TGTGCCAGCAGCCCAAGGAGCGGGAGCTCCTACGAGCAGTACTTC
TRBV7-9	TRBJ2-5	TRBD2	NA	CASSLGLRAGGETQYF	TGTGCCAGCAGCTTAGGGCTTCGAGCGGGGGGGGAGACCCAGTACTTC
TRBV9	TRBJ2-2	TRBD2	NA	CASSVSGANTGELFF	TGTGCCAGCAGCGTAAGCGGGGCGAACACCGGGGAGCTGTTTTTT
TRBV9	TRBJ1-4	NA	NA	CASSVGLQGSEKLFF	TGTGCCAGCAGCGTAGGTCTGCAGGGGAGCGAAAAACTGTTTTTT
TRBV4-3	TRBJ2-5	TRBD2	NA	CASSREGRETQYF	TGCGCCAGCAGCAGGGAGGGGAGGGAGACCCAGTACTTC
TRBV2	TRBJ2-3	NA	NA	CASSEGRSTDTQYF	TGTGCCAGCAGTGAGGGCCGGAGCACAGATACGCAGTATTTT
TRBV5-1	TRBJ2-2	TRBD2	NA	CASSSRTSGGAGTGELFF	TGCGCCAGCAGCTCGAGGACTAGCGGGGGCGCCGGGACCGGGGAGCTGTTTTTT
TRBV29-1	TRBJ2-7	NA	NA	CSVERVASASYEQYF	TGCAGCGTTGAGAGGGTGGCTAGCGCCTCCTACGAGCAGTACTTC
TRBV29-1	TRBJ1-2	TRBD1	NA	CSAPRQGSNGYTF	TGCAGCGCCCCTCGACAGGGGTCGAATGGCTACACCTTC
TRBV5-1	TRBJ1-2	NA	NA	CASSPGQSYGYTF	TGCGCCAGCAGCCCCGGACAGTCCTATGGCTACACCTTC
TRBV5-1	TRBJ1-1	TRBD1	NA	CASSAGTGGLGTEAFF	TGCGCCAGCAGCGCGGGGACAGGGGGCTTGGGCACTGAAGCTTTCTTT
TRBV11-3	TRBJ2-1	TRBD2	NA	CASNISGGATNEQFF	TGTGCCAGCAACATAAGCGGGGGGGCGACCAATGAGCAGTTCTTC
TRBV25-1	TRBJ1-5	NA	NA	CASSEPGTNSNQPQHF	TGTGCCAGCAGTGAACCCGGGACAAATAGCAATCAGCCCCAGCATTTT
TRBV19	TRBJ2-3	NA	once	CASSIGHTDTQYF	TGTGCCAGTAGTATAGGACACACAGATACGCAGTATTTT
TRBV9	TRBJ2-3	NA	NA	CASSHGRGPDTQYF	TGTGCCAGCAGTCATGGGCGGGGGCCAGATACGCAGTATTTT
TRBV28	TRBJ2-6	NA	few	CASSFEVAGANVLTF	TGTGCCAGCAGTTTCGAGGTTGCTGGGGCCAACGTCCTGACTTTC
TRBV19	TRBJ1-3	NA	NA	CASSITGPGNTIYF	TGTGCCAGTAGTATAACTGGGCCTGGAAACACCATATATTTT
TRBV5-1	TRBJ1-2	NA	NA	CASSFGGENYGYTF	TGCGCCAGCAGCTTTGGGGGGGAGAACTATGGCTACACCTTC
TRBV7-8	TRBJ2-3	TRBD1	NA	CASSPGTGMPDTQYF	TGTGCCAGCAGCCCCGGGACAGGGATGCCAGATACGCAGTATTTT
TRBV10-2	TRBJ2-3	NA	NA	CASSESQRGAQYF	TGCGCCAGCAGTGAGTCCCAACGCGGGGCGCAGTATTTT
TRBV9	TRBJ1-4	NA	once	CASARGGANEKLFF	TGTGCCAGCGCCCGGGGGGGCGCGAATGAAAAACTGTTTTTT
TRBV9	TRBJ2-1	TRBD2	NA	CASSLGLAGDYNEQFF	TGTGCCAGCAGCCTCGGACTAGCGGGAGACTACAATGAGCAGTTCTTC
TRBV7-3	TRBJ2-7	TRBD2	NA	CASSLTSTTYEQYF	TGTGCCAGCAGCTTGACTAGCACTACCTACGAGCAGTACTTC
TRBV30	TRBJ2-1	NA	NA	CAWSPPRGTKQFF	TGTGCCTGGAGCCCCCCTAGGGGAACAAAGCAGTTCTTC
TRBV5-5	TRBJ2-7	TRBD1	NA	CASSFLPTGGYEQYF	TGTGCCAGCAGCTTTCTTCCGACAGGGGGCTACGAGCAGTACTTC
TRBV5-1	TRBJ2-1	NA	NA	CATAPQGNLYNEQFF	TGCGCCACCGCCCCACAGGGAAACCTCTACAATGAGCAGTTCTTC
TRBV27	TRBJ1-2	NA	NA	CASSFGGMSYGYTF	TGTGCCAGCAGTTTCGGGGGGATGAGCTATGGCTACACCTTC
TRBV18	TRBJ2-5	TRBD2	NA	CASSSERGGLKTQYF	TGTGCCAGCTCATCTGAGCGGGGGGGGTTGAAGACCCAGTACTTC
TRBV7-2	TRBJ1-1	NA	NA	CASSLRRAEAFF	TGTGCCAGCAGCTTACGGAGGGCTGAAGCTTTCTTT
TRBV27	TRBJ1-5	TRBD1	NA	CASSFSGTALQPQHF	TGTGCCAGCAGTTTCTCCGGGACAGCGCTTCAGCCCCAGCATTTT
TRBV5-1	TRBJ2-1	NA	NA	CASSVGGVAYNEQFF	TGCGCCAGCAGCGTAGGGGGGGTTGCCTACAATGAGCAGTTCTTC
TRBV7-6	TRBJ2-3	TRBD2	NA	CASSSLAGGNTQYF	TGTGCCAGCAGTTCATTAGCGGGGGGGAATACGCAGTATTTT
TRBV5-1	TRBJ2-2	TRBD1	NA	CASSHRQGMVGELFF	TGCGCCAGCAGCCACCGACAGGGGATGGTCGGGGAGCTGTTTTTT
TRBV25-1	TRBJ2-2	NA	once	CASSEYRGFTGELFF	TGTGCCAGCAGTGAATATCGGGGATTCACCGGGGAGCTGTTTTTT
TRBV6-4	TRBJ2-1	TRBD1	NA	CASSWTGGYNEQFF	TGTGCCAGCAGTTGGACAGGGGGGTACAATGAGCAGTTCTTC
TRBV2	TRBJ2-3	TRBD2	NA	CASRGTSGASTDTQYF	TGTGCCAGCAGAGGGACTAGCGGGGCTAGCACAGATACGCAGTATTTT
TRBV6-5	TRBJ1-3	NA	few	CASGGDGNTIYF	TGTGCCAGCGGGGGGGACGGAAACACCATATATTTT
TRBV6-5	TRBJ2-7	NA	NA	CASSYSSETYEQYF	TGTGCCAGCAGTTACTCGTCAGAAACCTACGAGCAGTACTTC
TRBV7-9	TRBJ2-7	TRBD2	NA	CASSLVGGGSYEQYF	TGTGCCAGCAGCTTAGTCGGGGGGGGTTCCTACGAGCAGTACTTC
TRBV7-9	TRBJ2-7	TRBD2	NA	CASSLVTSGFYEQYF	TGTGCCAGCAGCTTAGTTACTAGCGGATTCTACGAGCAGTACTTC
TRBV7-8	TRBJ2-5	TRBD2	NA	CASSLEGRLARQETQYF	TGTGCCAGCAGCTTAGAAGGTCGACTAGCGCGCCAAGAGACCCAGTACTTC
TRBV18	TRBJ2-1	TRBD1	NA	CASSPGQGTYNEQFF	TGTGCCAGCTCACCGGGACAGGGGACCTACAATGAGCAGTTCTTC
TRBV6-1	TRBJ1-6	NA	NA	CASSATDQGLNSPLHF	TGTGCCAGCAGTGCGACCGACCAGGGGTTGAATTCACCCCTCCACTTT
TRBV5-6	TRBJ2-7	TRBD1	NA	CASSFGTGTDEQYF	TGTGCCAGCAGCTTTGGGACAGGTACTGACGAGCAGTACTTC
TRBV9	TRBJ1-3	TRBD1	NA	CASSRQGGSSGNTIYF	TGTGCCAGCAGCCGGCAGGGGGGAAGCTCTGGAAACACCATATATTTT
TRBV20-1	TRBJ1-2	NA	NA	CSARDARYTF	TGCAGTGCTAGAGATGCGCGCTACACCTTC
TRBV27	TRBJ2-5	TRBD2	once	CASSLSGPREGTETQYF	TGTGCCAGCAGTTTATCGGGCCCTAGGGAGGGAACAGAGACCCAGTACTTC
TRBV19	TRBJ1-2	TRBD1	NA	CASSPTGDYGYTF	TGTGCCAGTAGCCCGACAGGGGACTATGGCTACACCTTC
TRBV4-2	TRBJ2-7	TRBD2	NA	CPPPVAGISYEQYF	TGTCCTCCCCCGGTAGCGGGAATTTCCTACGAGCAGTACTTC
TRBV19	TRBJ2-7	TRBD2	NA	CASSMGLVTGEQYF	TGTGCCAGTAGTATGGGACTAGTAACGGGTGAGCAGTACTTC
TRBV7-9	TRBJ2-3	NA	NA	CASSSRGQLGLDTQYF	TGTGCCAGCAGCTCCCGAGGACAGCTGGGGCTGGATACGCAGTATTTT
TRBV5-6	TRBJ2-1	NA	NA	CASSFGQVAYNEQFF	TGTGCCAGCAGCTTCGGTCAGGTCGCCTACAATGAGCAGTTCTTC